The 2 T cell receptor beta chains below all came from one sample that was sequenced in a study of T-cell memory formation after mild COVID-19. MiXCR, applied by TCRdb to the 5' RACE reads, yields one record per CDR3 protein. This sample has 40,000 to 60,000 distinct CDR3 sequences, with roughly a quarter found just once. Material: PBMCs or a T cell subset sorted from them (not recorded which). The receptors were sampled from a man aged 18 to 29 who had mild COVID-19 (a few samples of this study predate the infection). Cell type and time point are not known.

The genes are TRBV7-9 and TRBJ1-2; 7 bases fit TRBD1. Looked up from germline, CDR1 is SEHNR and CDR2 is FQNEAQ (reference sequence). Losses at the gene ends were 8 bases for V and 5 bases for J; bases not matched to a gene: 17. The CDR3 sequence is 16 residues long. The CDR3 spells CASGSQDRPDGYGYTF. The CDR3 region has the DNA TGTGCCAGCGGCTCCCAGGACAGGCCCGACGGGTATGGCTACACCTTC.

This chain links TRBV3-1 with TRBJ1-6, with 9 positions matching TRBD1. CDR3 length equals 15 residues. The V gene's germline CDR1 is LGHDT and CDR2 YNNKEL (reference sequence). The J segment lost 10 bases and the V segment lost 6 bases, leaving 10 bases of the junction unmatched. In DNA, the CDR3 is TGTGCCAGCAGTCCATTGGACAGGGGTGACTCACCCCTCCACTTT. As protein: CASSPLDRGDSPLHF.